This T cell receptor beta chain was recovered during a study of blood T cell repertoires in COVID-19. This CDR3 is built from 16 residues. V was pared by 1 base and J by 2 bases, with 0 bases of the junction left unmatched. Germline CDR1 reads SGHTA; CDR2 reads FQGNSA. Sequenced by immunoSEQ multiplex PCR; TCRdb stores in-frame clones only, minus some. The data show fewer than 300,000 clones, around nine tenths seen once. Recovered Cohort 3 donors showed two negative PCRs, clearance, or symptom resolution. The TCR was taken from a woman aged 30 to 39 who had recovered from COVID-19. The V gene is TRBV7-2, the J gene TRBJ2-6; 9 positions match TRBD1. The sample was PBMCs or T cells enriched from blood (not recorded which). CDR3 protein: CASSLGQGAGANVLTF. In DNA form, the CDR3 reads TGTGCCAGCAGCTTAGGACAGGGGGCTGGGGCCAACGTCCTGACTTTC.